This T cell receptor beta chain was retrieved from a study of blood T cell repertoires in COVID-19. Overall study: Whether acute or convalescent, the COVID-19 samples came from the United States, Italy and Spain.

Assay used: immunoSEQ multiplex PCR; TCRdb lists only in-frame clones, some missing. This repertoire shows under 20,000 clones, roughly 89% found once; its top ten account for roughly 8.3%. The CDR3 contains 14 residues. Trimming shortened V by 3 bases and J by 2 bases, and 9 bases separated the two germline ends. Germline CDR1 and CDR2: LGHNT and FRNRAP. Sample: peripheral blood. The receptor was isolated from a human donor in a cohort sampled during active COVID-19. The donor label of this sample is uncertain. J is TRBJ2-3 and V is TRBV12-5; D is perhaps TRBD1 (6 bases). The CDR3 coding sequence is TGTGCTAGTGGTTTCGCAGGGGTCACAGATACGCAGTATTTT. Encoded protein: CASGFAGVTDTQYF.